These T cell receptor beta chains were read from a single sample in a study of blood T cells in healthy people across ages. TCRdb processed the 5' RACE reads anew with MiXCR; each CDR3 protein has one entry. The table lists hundreds of thousands of distinct CDR3 sequences, around 42% of them singletons. Sequencing was performed on blood. These receptors all come from a man aged 55 to 69 in good health. Each CDR3 is given with its conserved first and last residue. The order of the fields is J gene, clone size, D gene, V gene, CDR3 DNA, CDR3 protein. The D gene is left open where the match is weak. The listing skips clone size in some rows; elsewhere it reads once, few, many or a size class.

J: TRBJ2-3; size: -; D: TRBD2; V: TRBV20-1; DNA: TGCAGTGCTAGACCCACTAGCGGGGGTTGGGCAGATACGCAGTATTTT; CDR3: CSARPTSGGWADTQYF
J: TRBJ1-5; size: few; D: TRBD1; V: TRBV20-1; DNA: TGCAGTGGGGGAGGGGGCGGCAATCAGCCCCAGCATTTT; CDR3: CSGGGGGNQPQHF
J: TRBJ2-6; size: -; D: -; V: TRBV28; DNA: TGTGCCAGCAGCCAACCCCAGGGGATCACCGGGGCCAACGTCCTGACTTTC; CDR3: CASSQPQGITGANVLTF
J: TRBJ1-2; size: many; D: TRBD1; V: TRBV10-3; DNA: TGTGCCATACCGGGACAGGGGGTCTATGGCTACACCTTC; CDR3: CAIPGQGVYGYTF
J: TRBJ1-1; size: -; D: -; V: TRBV29-1; DNA: TGCAGCGTTCTAGAGGACGGATTTGAAGCTTTCTTT; CDR3: CSVLEDGFEAFF
J: TRBJ2-4; size: -; D: -; V: TRBV24-1; DNA: TGTGCCACCAGTGATTTGAGGGGATCTGAGCAGTACTTC; CDR3: CATSDLRGSEQYF
J: TRBJ2-3; size: -; D: TRBD1; V: TRBV27; DNA: TGTGCCAGCAGTTTACCGGGACAGGGGTTGGATACGCAGTATTTT; CDR3: CASSLPGQGLDTQYF
J: TRBJ2-1; size: few; D: TRBD1; V: TRBV6-2/TRBV6-3; DNA: TGTGCCAGCAGTTATGACAGGGACCCCCCCTACAATGAGCAGTTCTTC; CDR3: CASSYDRDPPYNEQFF
J: TRBJ2-7; size: -; D: -; V: TRBV11-3; DNA: TGTGCCAGCAGCTCCACCTTCGGTACCTACGAGCAGTACTTC; CDR3: CASSSTFGTYEQYF
J: TRBJ1-1; size: -; D: -; V: TRBV20-1; DNA: TGCAGTGCTAGAGTTGGGTCCACAAAAAACACTGAAGCTTTCTTT; CDR3: CSARVGSTKNTEAFF
J: TRBJ2-5; size: -; D: TRBD2; V: TRBV3-1; DNA: TGTGCCAGCAGACCGAGGGGACTAGCATCTCCAGAGACCCAGTACTTC; CDR3: CASRPRGLASPETQYF
J: TRBJ1-1; size: -; D: -; V: TRBV5-4; DNA: TGTGCCAGCAGCCCCGATGGGGGGCTGGCTAAGAACACTGAAGCTTTCTTT; CDR3: CASSPDGGLAKNTEAFF
J: TRBJ2-7; size: -; D: TRBD2; V: TRBV7-3; DNA: TGTGCCAGCAGTTCGACTAGCGGGGAATCCGATGAGCAGTACTTC; CDR3: CASSSTSGESDEQYF
J: TRBJ2-5; size: -; D: TRBD2; V: TRBV29-1; DNA: TGCAGCGTCTCCGGGACTAGCGGGGGGGCGGGCTACAATGAGCAGTACTTC; CDR3: CSVSGTSGGAGYNEQYF
J: TRBJ2-3; size: few; D: -; V: TRBV7-6; DNA: TGTGCCAGCAGCTGGGAGACAGATACGCAGTATTTT; CDR3: CASSWETDTQYF
J: TRBJ1-4; size: once; D: TRBD1; V: TRBV20-1; DNA: TGCAGTGCCAGCCCAGGGGGTGAAAAACTGTTTTTT; CDR3: CSASPGGEKLFF
J: TRBJ2-5; size: few; D: -; V: TRBV7-2; DNA: TGTGCCAGCAGCTTATCCAGCCTTGGGTGGTCGGAGACCCAGTACTTC; CDR3: CASSLSSLGWSETQYF
J: TRBJ2-5; size: -; D: TRBD2; V: TRBV10-3; DNA: TGTGTCATCCAAGCCGGGACTAGTCTATCGGCCCAGTACTTC; CDR3: CVIQAGTSLSAQYF
J: TRBJ2-1; size: many; D: -; V: TRBV4-3; DNA: TGCGCCAGCAGCCCTACCCTAGGCAGGGCCAATGAGCAGTTCTTC; CDR3: CASSPTLGRANEQFF
J: TRBJ1-2; size: few; D: -; V: TRBV9; DNA: TGTGCCAGCAGCGTAGGACAACAGGGCGGCGGCTACACCTTC; CDR3: CASSVGQQGGGYTF
J: TRBJ2-1; size: -; D: TRBD1; V: TRBV7-9; DNA: TGTGCCAGCAGCAACCACGGGACAGACGAGCAGTTCTTC; CDR3: CASSNHGTDEQFF
J: TRBJ2-5; size: -; D: TRBD2; V: TRBV11-3; DNA: TGTGCCAGCAGCTTAGAAATGGCGGGGGAAGAGACCCAGTACTTC; CDR3: CASSLEMAGEETQYF
J: TRBJ1-6; size: once; D: -; V: TRBV28; DNA: TGTGCCAGCAGTTTGGGTCAACCCCTCCACTTT; CDR3: CASSLGQPLHF
J: TRBJ2-1; size: few; D: -; V: TRBV7-2; DNA: TGTGCCAGCAGCTTAGATGCTAGCGCCTACAATGAGCAGTTCTTC; CDR3: CASSLDASAYNEQFF
J: TRBJ1-1; size: -; D: TRBD1; V: TRBV20-1; DNA: TGCAGTGCTAGCAGGGGGCTGAACACTGAAGCTTTCTTT; CDR3: CSASRGLNTEAFF
J: TRBJ2-5; size: few; D: -; V: TRBV5-1; DNA: TGCGCCAGCAGCTTGTTGGGGGGTCCCCAAGAGACCCAGTACTTC; CDR3: CASSLLGGPQETQYF
J: TRBJ1-2; size: -; D: TRBD1; V: TRBV6-1; DNA: TGTGCCAGCAGGTCCGGGACAGGGAGTACTGCCTATGGCTACACCTTC; CDR3: CASRSGTGSTAYGYTF
J: TRBJ1-6; size: -; D: TRBD1; V: TRBV27; DNA: TGTGCCAGCAGTCTCCGGACAGGGTTAGATTCACCCCTCCACTTT; CDR3: CASSLRTGLDSPLHF
J: TRBJ1-5; size: few; D: -; V: TRBV6-1; DNA: TGTGCCAGCAGTGAAATGTCGTCGCCCCAGCATTTT; CDR3: CASSEMSSPQHF
J: TRBJ1-2; size: -; D: TRBD1; V: TRBV3-1; DNA: TGTGCCAGCAGCCGAGGGACAGGGGATGGCTACACCTTC; CDR3: CASSRGTGDGYTF
J: TRBJ2-1; size: few; D: TRBD1; V: TRBV20-1; DNA: TGCAGTGCTACCACAGGGGGACGGCGCAATGAGCAGTTCTTC; CDR3: CSATTGGRRNEQFF